A selection of T cell receptor beta chains follows, all from one sample in a study of blood T cell repertoires in COVID-19. Only in-frame clones appear in the TCRdb table, and some are missing; sequencing was by immunoSEQ multiplex PCR. The sample has over 100,000 clones, around 80% seen once; the top ten hold approximately 4.2%. The sequenced sample consisted of peripheral blood. The receptors originated from a woman older than 75 with acute or convalescent COVID-19. Each CDR3 is given with its conserved first and last residue. Each record gives: D gene, J gene, clone size, V gene, CDR3 protein, CDR3 DNA. The D gene is left open where the match is weak. Clone size is not always given. Where it is, it says once, few, many or a class for expanded clones.

>-|TRBJ1-5|-|TRBV9
CASSGSGIQPQHF
TGTGCCAGCAGCGGCAGCGGTATCCAGCCCCAGCATTTT
>-|TRBJ1-4|-|TRBV5-6
CASSLYAVWSTNEKLFF
TGTGCCAGCAGCTTGTATGCAGTCTGGTCAACTAATGAAAAACTGTTTTTT
>-|TRBJ2-1|few|TRBV4-2
CASSQEPKVGANEQFF
TGTGCCAGCAGCCAAGAACCAAAGGTGGGCGCCAATGAGCAGTTCTTC
>-|TRBJ2-7|-|TRBV19
CASSVTGTYYEQYF
TGTGCCAGTAGCGTTACCGGGACATACTACGAGCAGTACTTC
>TRBD2|TRBJ2-3|-|TRBV7-2
CASSWPGLGGDTQYF
TGTGCCAGCAGCTGGCCGGGACTAGGAGGGGATACGCAGTATTTT
>-|TRBJ2-1|-|TRBV7-2
CASSSQANEQFF
TGTGCCAGCAGCTCCCAAGCCAATGAGCAGTTCTTC
>TRBD1|TRBJ2-2|-|TRBV28
CASSSPRGRYTGELFF
TGTGCCAGCAGTTCCCCGAGGGGGCGGTACACCGGGGAGCTGTTTTTT
>TRBD1|TRBJ2-1|few|TRBV5-4
CASRGPGQGFNEQFF
TGTGCCAGCAGGGGCCCGGGACAGGGATTCAATGAGCAGTTCTTC
>TRBD2|TRBJ2-1|-|TRBV6-4
CASSPQRGGYNEQFF
TGTGCCAGCAGTCCCCAGCGGGGGGGGTACAATGAGCAGTTCTTC
>-|TRBJ1-6|-|TRBV7-2
CASSGTLNSPLHF
TGTGCCAGCAGCGGGACATTAAATTCACCCCTCCACTTT
>-|TRBJ2-2|-|TRBV7-2
CASSLAGARTGELFF
TGTGCCAGCAGCTTAGCGGGAGCGCGCACCGGGGAGCTGTTTTTT
>TRBD2|TRBJ2-2|-|TRBV30
CAWSRLAGDTGELFF
TGTGCCTGGAGCCGACTAGCGGGTGACACCGGGGAGCTGTTTTTT
>TRBD1|TRBJ2-5|-|TRBV9
CASSVTGGEETQYF
TGTGCCAGCAGCGTAACAGGGGGCGAAGAGACCCAGTACTTC
>TRBD1|TRBJ1-1|few|TRBV5-1
CASSETGGGNTEAFF
TGCGCCAGCAGCGAAACAGGGGGTGGGAACACTGAAGCTTTCTTT
>-|TRBJ2-7|-|TRBV7-8
CASSLVQNYEQYF
TGTGCCAGCAGCTTAGTACAGAACTACGAGCAGTACTTC
>-|TRBJ2-1|-|TRBV4-2
CASSQDIDNNEQFF
TGTGCCAGCAGCCAAGATATCGACAACAATGAGCAGTTCTTC
>-|TRBJ1-1|-|TRBV6-2/TRBV6-3
CASSYSRGSTEAFF
TGTGCCAGCAGTTACTCCCGGGGAAGCACTGAAGCTTTCTTT
>TRBD1|TRBJ1-1|-|TRBV19
CATSDRPSIPEAFF
TGTGCCACCTCGGACAGGCCGTCCATTCCAGAAGCTTTCTTT
>TRBD1|TRBJ1-2|few|TRBV19
CASRTGSNGYTF
TGTGCCAGTAGGACAGGGAGCAATGGCTACACCTTC
>-|TRBJ1-6|-|TRBV7-2
CASSQVGGSSYNSPLHF
TGTGCCAGCAGCCAGGTGGGGGGAAGCTCCTATAATTCACCCCTCCACTTT
>-|TRBJ1-5|few|TRBV19
CASRPGSSSNQPQHF
TGTGCCAGTAGGCCCGGGTCGAGTAGCAATCAGCCCCAGCATTTT
>-|TRBJ2-7|-|TRBV28
CASSLAGGGPPYEQYF
TGTGCCAGCAGCCTCGCCGGCGGGGGCCCCCCCTACGAGCAGTACTTC
>TRBD2|TRBJ2-3|few|TRBV5-1
CASSPNLAGGAPDTQYF
TGCGCCAGCAGCCCGAACCTAGCGGGGGGGGCGCCAGATACGCAGTATTTT
>-|TRBJ1-5|-|TRBV3-1/TRBV3-2
CASSQESGFSNQPQHF
TGTGCCAGCAGCCAAGAAAGCGGGTTCAGCAATCAGCCCCAGCATTTT
>-|TRBJ1-1|once|TRBV7-3
CASSPGGTRPNTEAFF
TGTGCCAGCAGCCCGGGGGGGACACGTCCAAACACTGAAGCTTTCTTT
>TRBD1|TRBJ1-1|-|TRBV19
CASTPGTANTEAFF
TGTGCCAGTACCCCGGGGACAGCGAACACTGAAGCTTTCTTT
>TRBD2|TRBJ2-7|-|TRBV3-1/TRBV3-2
CASGGGAYEQYF
TGTGCCAGCGGCGGGGGAGCCTACGAGCAGTACTTC
>TRBD2|TRBJ2-2|-|TRBV19
CASRGLADTGELFF
TGTGCCAGTAGGGGACTAGCGGACACCGGGGAGCTGTTTTTT
>-|TRBJ1-1|-|TRBV7-9
CASSLPGQMNTEAFF
TGTGCCAGCAGCTTACCAGGACAGATGAACACTGAAGCTTTCTTT